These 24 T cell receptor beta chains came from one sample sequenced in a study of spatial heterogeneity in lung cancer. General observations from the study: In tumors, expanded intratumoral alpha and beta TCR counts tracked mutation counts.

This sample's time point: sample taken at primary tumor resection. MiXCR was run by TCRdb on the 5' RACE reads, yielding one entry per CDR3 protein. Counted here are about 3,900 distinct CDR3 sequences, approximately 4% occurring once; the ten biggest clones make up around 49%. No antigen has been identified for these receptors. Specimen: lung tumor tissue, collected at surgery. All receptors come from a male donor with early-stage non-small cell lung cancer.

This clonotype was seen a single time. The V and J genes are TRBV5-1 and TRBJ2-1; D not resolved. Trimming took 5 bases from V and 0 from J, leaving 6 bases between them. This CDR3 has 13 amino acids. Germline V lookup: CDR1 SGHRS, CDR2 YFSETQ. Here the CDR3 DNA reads TGCGCCAGCAGTGCCGGCTCCTACAATGAGCAGTTCTTC. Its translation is CASSAGSYNEQFF.

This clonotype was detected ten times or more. For the CDR3, the DNA is TGTGCCAGCATCTTTAACGGGTGGGCTAGCGGGAGCTACAATGAGCAGTTCTTC. Amino acids: CASIFNGWASGSYNEQFF. The rearrangement links TRBV11-2 to TRBJ2-1, with 10 bases lining up with TRBD2. From germline, CDR1 is SGHAT and CDR2 FQNNGV. The trim removed 7 bases at V and 3 bases at J, leaving 15 bases unmatched. The CDR3 length is 18 residues.

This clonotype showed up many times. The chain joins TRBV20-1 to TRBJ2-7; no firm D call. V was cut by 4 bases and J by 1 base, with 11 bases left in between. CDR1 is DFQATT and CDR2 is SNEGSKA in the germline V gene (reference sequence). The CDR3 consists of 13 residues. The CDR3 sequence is CSAIRGGSYEQYV. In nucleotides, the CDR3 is TGCAGTGCTATCCGAGGCGGATCCTACGAGCAGTACGTC.

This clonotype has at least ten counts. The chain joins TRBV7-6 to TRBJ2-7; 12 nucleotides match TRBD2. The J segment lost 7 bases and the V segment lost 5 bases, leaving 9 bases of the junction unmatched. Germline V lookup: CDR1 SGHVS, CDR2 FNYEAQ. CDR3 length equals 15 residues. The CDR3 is CASSLPSGRAEEQYV. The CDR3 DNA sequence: TGTGCCAGCAGCCTACCTAGCGGGAGGGCAGAAGAGCAGTACGTC.

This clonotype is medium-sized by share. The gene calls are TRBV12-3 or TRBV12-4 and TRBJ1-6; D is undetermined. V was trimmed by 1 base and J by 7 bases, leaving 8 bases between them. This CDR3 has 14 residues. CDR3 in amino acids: CASSLGAGNSPLHF. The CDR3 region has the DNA TGTGCCAGCAGTTTAGGTGCAGGAAATTCACCCCTCCACTTT.

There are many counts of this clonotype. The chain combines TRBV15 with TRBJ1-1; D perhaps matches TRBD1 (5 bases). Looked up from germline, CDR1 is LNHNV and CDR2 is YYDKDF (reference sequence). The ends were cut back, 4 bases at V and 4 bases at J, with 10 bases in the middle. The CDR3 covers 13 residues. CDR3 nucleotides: TGTGCCACCAGCAAAGGGACCATCACTGAAGCTTTCTTT. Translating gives CATSKGTITEAFF.

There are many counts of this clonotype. CDR3 protein: CASSTGQPTDTQYF. The CDR3, as DNA: TGTGCCAGCAGCACGGGACAGCCCACAGATACGCAGTATTTT. This sequence joins TRBV7-7 and TRBJ2-3; the match to TRBD1 covers 7 bases. Germline CDR1 is SSHAT and CDR2 is FNYEAQ (reference sequence). V lost 5 bases, J lost 2 bases, and 4 bases stayed unmatched. The CDR3 covers 14 residues.

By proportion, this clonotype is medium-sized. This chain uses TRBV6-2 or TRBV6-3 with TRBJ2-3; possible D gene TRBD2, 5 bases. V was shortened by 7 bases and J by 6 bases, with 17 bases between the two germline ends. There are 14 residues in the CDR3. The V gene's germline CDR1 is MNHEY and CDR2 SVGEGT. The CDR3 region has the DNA TGTGCCAGCACCTACCGGACTGGCGGGGATACGCAGTATTTT. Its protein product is CASTYRTGGDTQYF.

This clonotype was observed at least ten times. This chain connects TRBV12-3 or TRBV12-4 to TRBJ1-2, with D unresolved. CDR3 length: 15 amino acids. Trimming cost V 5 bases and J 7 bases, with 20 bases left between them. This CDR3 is CASSPHQEGAGGYTF. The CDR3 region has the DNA TGTGCCAGCAGTCCCCACCAGGAGGGCGCCGGTGGCTACACCTTC.

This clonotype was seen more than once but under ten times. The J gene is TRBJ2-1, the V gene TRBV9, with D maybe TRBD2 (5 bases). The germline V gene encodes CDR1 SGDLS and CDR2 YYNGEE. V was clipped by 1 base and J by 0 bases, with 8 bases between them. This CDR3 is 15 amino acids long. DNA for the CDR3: TGTGCCAGCAGCGTAAAAACTAGCTCCTACAATGAGCAGTTCTTC. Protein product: CASSVKTSSYNEQFF. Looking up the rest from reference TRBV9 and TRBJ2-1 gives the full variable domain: DSGVTQTPKHLITATGQRVTLRCSPRSGDLSVYWYQQSLDQGLQFLIQYYNGEERAKGNILERFSAQQFPDLHSELNLSSLELGDSALYFCASSVKTSSYNEQFFGPGTRLTVL.

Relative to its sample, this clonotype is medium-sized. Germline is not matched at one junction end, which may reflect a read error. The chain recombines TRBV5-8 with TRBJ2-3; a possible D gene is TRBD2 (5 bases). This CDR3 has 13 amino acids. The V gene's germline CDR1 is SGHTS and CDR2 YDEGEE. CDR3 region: CASSLGGLPNEDF. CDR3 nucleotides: TGTGCCAGCAGCTTGGGCGGGCTCCCTAACGAAGATTTT.

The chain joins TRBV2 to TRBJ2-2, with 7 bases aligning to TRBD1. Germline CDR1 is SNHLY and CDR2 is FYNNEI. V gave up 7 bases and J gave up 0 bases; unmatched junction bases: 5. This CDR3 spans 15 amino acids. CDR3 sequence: CASNSGGSNTGELFF. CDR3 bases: TGTGCCAGCAATTCAGGGGGATCGAACACCGGGGAGCTGTTTTTT.

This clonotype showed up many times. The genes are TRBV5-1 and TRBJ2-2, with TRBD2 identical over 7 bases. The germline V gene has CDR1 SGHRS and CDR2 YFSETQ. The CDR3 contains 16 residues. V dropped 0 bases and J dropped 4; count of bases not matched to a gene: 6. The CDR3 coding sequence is TGCGCCAGCAGCTTGGTTTCTAGCGGATTCACCGGGGAGCTGTTTTTT. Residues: CASSLVSSGFTGELFF.

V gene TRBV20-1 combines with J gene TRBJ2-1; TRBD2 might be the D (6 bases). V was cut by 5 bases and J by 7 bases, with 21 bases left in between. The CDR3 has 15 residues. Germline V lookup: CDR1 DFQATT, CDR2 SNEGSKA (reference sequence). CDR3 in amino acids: CSARRGGTKGNEQFF. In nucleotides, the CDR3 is TGCAGTGCTCGCCGCGGCGGGACGAAGGGGAATGAGCAGTTCTTC.

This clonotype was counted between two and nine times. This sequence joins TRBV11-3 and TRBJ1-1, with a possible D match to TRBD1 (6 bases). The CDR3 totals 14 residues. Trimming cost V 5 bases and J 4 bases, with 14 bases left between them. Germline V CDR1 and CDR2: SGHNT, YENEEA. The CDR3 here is CASSRHRVSTEAFF. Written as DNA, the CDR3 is TGTGCCAGCAGCAGACACAGGGTGAGCACTGAAGCTTTCTTT.

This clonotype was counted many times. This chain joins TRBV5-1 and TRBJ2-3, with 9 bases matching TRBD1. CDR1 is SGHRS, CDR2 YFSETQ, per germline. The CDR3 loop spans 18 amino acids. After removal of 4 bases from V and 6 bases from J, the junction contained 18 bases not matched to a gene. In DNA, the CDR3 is TGCGCCAGCAGCCCGGGACAGGGATTGACTGACGGTGCGGATACGCAGTATTTT. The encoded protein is CASSPGQGLTDGADTQYF.

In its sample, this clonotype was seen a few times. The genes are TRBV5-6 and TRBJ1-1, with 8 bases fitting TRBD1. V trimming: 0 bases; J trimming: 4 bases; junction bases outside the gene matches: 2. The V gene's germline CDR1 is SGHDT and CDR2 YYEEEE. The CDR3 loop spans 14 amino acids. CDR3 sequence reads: CASSLGQGTTEAFF. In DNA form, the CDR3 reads TGTGCCAGCAGCTTGGGACAGGGGACCACTGAAGCTTTCTTT.

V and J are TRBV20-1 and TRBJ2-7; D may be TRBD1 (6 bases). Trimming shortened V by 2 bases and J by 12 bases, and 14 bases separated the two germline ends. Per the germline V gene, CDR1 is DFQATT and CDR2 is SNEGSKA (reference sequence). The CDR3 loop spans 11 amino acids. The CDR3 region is CSARTTGIPYF. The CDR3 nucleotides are TGCAGTGCTAGAACTACAGGGATTCCGTACTTC.

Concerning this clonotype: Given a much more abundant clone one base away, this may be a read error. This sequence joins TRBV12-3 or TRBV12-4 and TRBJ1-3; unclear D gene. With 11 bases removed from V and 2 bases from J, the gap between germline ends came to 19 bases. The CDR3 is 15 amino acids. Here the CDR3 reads CAGGRGESTGNTIYF. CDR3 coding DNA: TGTGCCGGCGGGCGTGGGGAGTCTACTGGAAACACCATATATTTT.

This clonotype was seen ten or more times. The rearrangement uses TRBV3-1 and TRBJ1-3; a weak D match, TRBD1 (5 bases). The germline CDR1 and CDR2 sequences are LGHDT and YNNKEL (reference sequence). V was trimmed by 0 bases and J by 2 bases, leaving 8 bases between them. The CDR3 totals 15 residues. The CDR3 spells CASSQEWGPGNTIYF. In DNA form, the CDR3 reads TGTGCCAGCAGCCAAGAATGGGGCCCTGGAAACACCATATATTTT.

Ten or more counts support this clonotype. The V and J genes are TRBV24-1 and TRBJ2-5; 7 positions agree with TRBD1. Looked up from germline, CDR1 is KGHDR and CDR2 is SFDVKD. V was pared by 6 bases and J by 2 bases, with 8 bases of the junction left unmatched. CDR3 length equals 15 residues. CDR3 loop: CATSNAGTAQETQYF. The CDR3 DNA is TGTGCCACCAGTAACGCCGGGACAGCGCAAGAGACCCAGTACTTC.

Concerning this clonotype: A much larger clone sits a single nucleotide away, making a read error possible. The CDR3 nucleotides read TGTGCCGGCAGCTTTCATGTAGGCTCTGGGGCCAACGTCCTGACTTTC. It is translated as CAGSFHVGSGANVLTF. J is TRBJ2-6 and V is TRBV5-5; no firm D call. The CDR3 contains 16 residues. Germline values: CDR1 SGHKS, CDR2 YYEKEE (reference sequence). The full variable domain, its missing parts supplied by reference TRBV5-5 and TRBJ2-6, is DAGVTQSPTHLIKTRGQQVTLRCSPISGHKSVSWYQQVLGQGPQFIFQYYEKEERGRGNFPDRFSARQFPNYSSELNVNALLLGDSALYLCAGSFHVGSGANVLTFGAGSRLTVL.

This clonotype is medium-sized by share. The CDR3 nucleotides read TGTGCCACCAGGGCGAGGGAGGAAGAGACCCAGTACTTC. Translating it yields CATRAREEETQYF. The gene calls are TRBV24-1 and TRBJ2-5; TRBD2 is a possible D gene (6 bases). Germline-derived CDR1 and CDR2 are KGHDR and SFDVKD. The ends were cut back, 7 bases at V and 3 bases at J, with 11 bases in the middle. CDR3 length: 13 amino acids.

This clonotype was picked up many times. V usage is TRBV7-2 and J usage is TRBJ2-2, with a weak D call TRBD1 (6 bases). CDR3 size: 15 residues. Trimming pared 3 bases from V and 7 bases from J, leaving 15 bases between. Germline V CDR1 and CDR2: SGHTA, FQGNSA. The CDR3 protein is CASSFQGTFNGELFF. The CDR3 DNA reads TGTGCCAGCAGCTTCCAAGGGACATTTAACGGGGAGCTGTTTTTT.